This TCR beta chain came from a study of T-cell memory formation after mild COVID-19. In the study overall: Largely, TCR clusters stayed within a single donor.

This clonotype has more than one count but fewer than ten. TCRdb recomputed calls from the 5' RACE reads with MiXCR, one row per CDR3 protein. The repertoire includes under 700,000 distinct CDR3 sequences, about a fifth of them detected once, and around 12% sits in the top ten. The ends were cut back, 6 bases at V and 2 bases at J, with 7 bases in the middle. CDR3 length: 12 residues. Germline CDR1 reads SGHTA; CDR2 reads FQGNSA. The chain couples TRBV7-2 to TRBJ2-5; D is unclear. The source material was PBMCs or a T cell subset sorted from them (not recorded which). The receptor's source is an adult woman who had mild COVID-19 (a few samples of this study predate the infection). Cell type and time point are not known. The CDR3 DNA reads as TGTGCCAGCAGTATAAATCAAGAGACCCAGTACTTC. This translates into CASSINQETQYF.